This TCR beta chain was documented in a study of blood T cell repertoires in COVID-19. Background on the study: Samples representing acute and convalescent COVID-19 were sourced from the United States, Italy and Spain. Nucleic acid was either cDNA or gDNA, and it came from T cells, B-cell-depleted T cells, or PBMCs.

This CDR3 spans 16 amino acids. The trim removed 5 bases at V and 3 bases at J, leaving 8 bases unmatched. CDR1 and CDR2 (germline): MNHEY, SMNVEV (reference sequence). Per the original data handling: Amplification of reference gene primers was used by the study to estimate nucleated cell counts. The assay was immunoSEQ multiplex PCR, and TCRdb's table has in-frame clones only and misses some. V and J calls and clone size are given by that table; D and trimming were obtained from the DNA. The sample shows about 220,000 clones, approximately 83% of them seen only once. The specimen sequenced was peripheral blood. The sequence was collected from a woman aged 30 to 39 who had recovered from COVID-19. The V and J genes are TRBV27 and TRBJ2-2, with 8 bases identical to TRBD1. The CDR3 spells CASSRPRDRYTGELFF. In DNA, the CDR3 is TGTGCCAGCAGTCGACCCCGGGACAGGTACACCGGGGAGCTGTTTTTT.